The source of this T cell receptor (beta chain) is a study of cytomegalovirus exposure and HLA in healthy donors. General observations from the study: TCR beta V segments were, for the most part, productive about 87% or about 30% of the time in an earlier analysis. In a later analysis, V- and J-gene trimming of beta chains associated with a DCLRE1C missense variant, replicated independently. The authors assumed roughly uniform sequencing depth across donors for presence/absence analyses.

This CDR3 spans 16 amino acids. Per germline, CDR1 ENHRY and CDR2 SYGVKD. Trimming removed 4 bases from V and 4 bases from J; junction bases left unmatched: 6. This clone was observed a few times. The target antigen is unknown. The sample has other DNA sequences that encode this CDR3 too. It was with 60 Vbeta and 13 Jbeta primers that the PCR ran. Data came from immunoSEQ multiplex PCR; TCRdb stores just in-frame clones and leaves some out. Among around 86,000 clones listed, 7.5% to 8.5% were seen once. J is TRBJ2-6 and V is TRBV10-3, with TRBD1 matching over 8 bases. This TCR came from a man aged 50 to 59 in good health and CMV-seronegative. The sequencing sample was made of PBMCs. CDR3 nucleotides: TGTGCCATCAGTGCCTCCCAGGGGGCCGGGGCCAACGTCCTGACTTTC. Protein: CAISASQGAGANVLTF.